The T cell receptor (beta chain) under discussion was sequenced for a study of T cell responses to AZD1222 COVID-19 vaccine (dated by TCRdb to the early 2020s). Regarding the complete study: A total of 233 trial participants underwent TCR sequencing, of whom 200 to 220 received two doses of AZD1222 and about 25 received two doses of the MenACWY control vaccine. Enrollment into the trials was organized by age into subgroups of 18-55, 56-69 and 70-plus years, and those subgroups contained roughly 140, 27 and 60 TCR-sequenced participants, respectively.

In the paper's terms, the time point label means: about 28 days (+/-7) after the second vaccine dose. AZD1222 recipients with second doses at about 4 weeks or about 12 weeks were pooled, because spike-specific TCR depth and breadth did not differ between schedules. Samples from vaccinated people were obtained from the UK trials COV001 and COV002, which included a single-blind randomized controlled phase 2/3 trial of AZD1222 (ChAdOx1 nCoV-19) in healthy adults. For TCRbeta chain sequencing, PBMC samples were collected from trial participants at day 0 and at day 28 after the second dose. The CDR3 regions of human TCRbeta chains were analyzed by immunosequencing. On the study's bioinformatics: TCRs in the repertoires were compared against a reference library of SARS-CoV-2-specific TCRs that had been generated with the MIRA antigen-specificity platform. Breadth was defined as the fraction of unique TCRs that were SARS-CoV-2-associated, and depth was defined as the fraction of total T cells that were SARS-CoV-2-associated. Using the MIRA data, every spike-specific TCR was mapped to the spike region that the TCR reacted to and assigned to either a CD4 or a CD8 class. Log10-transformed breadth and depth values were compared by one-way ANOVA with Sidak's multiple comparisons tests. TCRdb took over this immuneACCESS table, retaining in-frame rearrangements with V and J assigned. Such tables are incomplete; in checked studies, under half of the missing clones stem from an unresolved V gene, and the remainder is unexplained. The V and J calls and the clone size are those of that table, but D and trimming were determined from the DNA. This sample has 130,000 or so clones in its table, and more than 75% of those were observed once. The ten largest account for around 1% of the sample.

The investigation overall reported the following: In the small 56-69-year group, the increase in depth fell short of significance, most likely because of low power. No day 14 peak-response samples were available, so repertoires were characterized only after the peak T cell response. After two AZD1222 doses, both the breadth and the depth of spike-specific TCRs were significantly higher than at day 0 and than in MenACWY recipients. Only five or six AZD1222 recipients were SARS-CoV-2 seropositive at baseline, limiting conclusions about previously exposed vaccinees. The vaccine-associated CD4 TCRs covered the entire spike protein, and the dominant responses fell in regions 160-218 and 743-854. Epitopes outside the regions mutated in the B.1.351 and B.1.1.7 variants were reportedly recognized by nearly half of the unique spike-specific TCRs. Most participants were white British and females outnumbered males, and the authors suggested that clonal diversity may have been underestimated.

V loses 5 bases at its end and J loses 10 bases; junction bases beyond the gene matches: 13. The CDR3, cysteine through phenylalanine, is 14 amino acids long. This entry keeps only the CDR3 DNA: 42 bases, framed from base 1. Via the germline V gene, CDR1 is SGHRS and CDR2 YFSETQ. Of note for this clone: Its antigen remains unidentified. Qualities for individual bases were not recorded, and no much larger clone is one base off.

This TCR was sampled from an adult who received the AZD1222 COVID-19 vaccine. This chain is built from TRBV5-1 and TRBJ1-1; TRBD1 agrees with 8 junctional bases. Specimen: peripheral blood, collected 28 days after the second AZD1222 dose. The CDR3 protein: CASRDTGGLIGAFF. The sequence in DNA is TGCGCCAGCAGAGATACAGGGGGGTTGATCGGAGCTTTCTTT. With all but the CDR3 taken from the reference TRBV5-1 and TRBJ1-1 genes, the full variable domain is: KAGVTQTPRYLIKTRGQQVTLSCSPISGHRSVSWYQQTPGQGLQFLFEYFSETQRNKGNFPGRFSGRQFSNSRSEMNVSTLELGDSALYLCASRDTGGLIGAFFGQGTRLTVV.